What follows are 32 T cell receptor beta chains derived from one specimen sequenced in a study of CD8 T cells in ankylosing spondylitis. TCRdb independently ran MiXCR on the 5' RACE reads; one entry per CDR3 protein. The data contain 340,000 or so distinct CDR3 sequences, roughly 14% of them singletons. The specimen was blood, either unsorted or a sorted T cell fraction (not recorded which). The origin of the receptors is a male donor with ankylosing spondylitis or in good health (not recorded which).

The chain links TRBV29-1 to TRBJ2-1; TRBD2 aligns across 7 bases. Trimming removed 6 bases from V and 7 bases from J; junction bases left unmatched: 15. Germline-derived CDR1 and CDR2 are SQVTM and ANQGSEA. This CDR3 is built from 15 residues. The DNA for the CDR3 is TGCAGCGTCTTTGGGCGGGAGATACAAGGTAATGAGCAGTTCTTC. Protein sequence: CSVFGREIQGNEQFF.

This clonotype appeared a few times. The rearrangement links TRBV5-8 to TRBJ1-4, with D hard to call. The CDR3 has 11 amino acids. Germline values: CDR1 SGHTS, CDR2 YDEGEE. V lost 0 bases to trimming and J lost 11 bases, with 5 bases between them. CDR3 amino acids: CASSLETKLFF. CDR3 in DNA: TGTGCCAGCAGCTTGGAGACTAAACTGTTTTTT.

The rearrangement uses TRBV5-1 and TRBJ2-5; 11 positions match TRBD1. Germline-derived CDR1 and CDR2 are SGHRS and YFSETQ. The CDR3 extends over 15 amino acids. The trim removed 0 bases at V and 3 bases at J, leaving 1 base unmatched. CDR3 coding DNA: TGCGCCAGCAGCTTGGCGGGACAGGGGGAAGAGACCCAGTACTTC. Amino acid sequence: CASSLAGQGEETQYF.

The genes are TRBV5-1 and TRBJ1-2; 9 bases match TRBD1. The germline V gene encodes CDR1 SGHRS and CDR2 YFSETQ. The CDR3 has 15 amino acids. The J segment lost 2 bases and the V segment lost 3 bases, leaving 5 bases of the junction unmatched. CDR3 sequence reads: CASSSTGTGNYGYTF. CDR3 DNA sequence: TGCGCCAGCAGCTCTACCGGGACAGGGAACTATGGCTACACCTTC.

The CDR3 DNA follows: TGTGCCAGCAGCTTAGCGCAGGGGGCGGCCGGGGAGCTGTTTTTT. It is translated as CASSLAQGAAGELFF. The chain links TRBV7-2 to TRBJ2-2; TRBD1 matches 8 bases. The CDR3 loop spans 15 amino acids. Germline V gene data show CDR1 as SGHTA and CDR2 as FQGNSA. J was trimmed by 6 bases and V by 0 bases; bases with no gene match: 3. The complete variable domain, with remaining parts taken from reference TRBV7-2 and TRBJ2-2, reads GAGVSQSPSNKVTEKGKDVELRCDPISGHTALYWYRQSLGQGLEFLIYFQGNSAPDKSGLPSDRFSAERTGGSVSTLTIQRTQQEDSAVYLCASSLAQGAAGELFFGEGSRLTVL.

This clonotype is a singleton in its sample. The chain combines TRBV2 with TRBJ1-1; 8 positions agree with TRBD1. Germline V gene data show CDR1 as SNHLY and CDR2 as FYNNEI. The CDR3 has 14 amino acids. V lost 3 bases and J lost 5; bases outside the gene matches: 5. DNA for the CDR3: TGTGCCAGCAGTGACCGGACAGGGAGTACTGAAGCTTTCTTT. Translated, it gives CASSDRTGSTEAFF.

The chain employs TRBV6-5 and TRBJ1-1; D remains ambiguous. The CDR3 covers 14 residues. The V end lost 2 bases, the J end lost 0 bases, and 7 bases lay between the germline ends. Per the germline V gene, CDR1 is MNHEY and CDR2 is SVGAGI. CDR3: CASSYLGLNTEAFF. The CDR3 DNA sequence: TGTGCCAGCAGTTACCTGGGCCTGAACACTGAAGCTTTCTTT.

The rearrangement uses TRBV12-3 or TRBV12-4 and TRBJ1-1, with a weak D call TRBD1 (6 bases). The CDR3 runs 13 residues. The germline V and J ends were trimmed by 6 bases and 4 bases, with 12 bases remaining between them. The CDR3 DNA follows: TGTGCCAGCAGGGACAGAGGGAGCACTGAAGCTTTCTTT. This encodes CASRDRGSTEAFF.

This clonotype appeared a few times. The CDR3 here is CASSFERLGSEQYF. CDR3 in DNA: TGTGCCAGCAGCTTTGAGCGACTGGGCAGCGAGCAGTACTTC. The chain uses TRBV7-9 and TRBJ2-7; D unclear. CDR1 is SEHNR and CDR2 is FQNEAQ in the germline V gene (reference sequence). The CDR3 length is 14 residues. Trimming took 3 bases from V and 6 from J, leaving 15 bases between them.

V and J are TRBV7-2 and TRBJ2-1; D not certain. V was trimmed by 5 bases and J by 7 bases, leaving 9 bases between them. CDR1 and CDR2 from the germline V gene are SGHTA and FQGNSA. There are 12 residues in the CDR3. CDR3 sequence reads: CASSPTTNEQFF. The CDR3 nucleotides are TGTGCCAGCAGCCCTACAACTAATGAGCAGTTCTTC. The whole variable domain, remainder taken from reference TRBV7-2 and TRBJ2-1, is GAGVSQSPSNKVTEKGKDVELRCDPISGHTALYWYRQSLGQGLEFLIYFQGNSAPDKSGLPSDRFSAERTGGSVSTLTIQRTQQEDSAVYLCASSPTTNEQFFGPGTRLTVL.

The V and J genes are TRBV29-1 and TRBJ2-3; 15 bases agree with TRBD2. The germline V gene encodes CDR1 SQVTM and CDR2 ANQGSEA. CDR3 length: 15 residues. V lost 7 bases, J lost 5 bases, and 7 bases stayed unmatched. CDR3 nucleotide sequence: TGCAGCGAACGGACTAGCGGGGGGGCAGGAGATACGCAGTATTTT. This codes for CSERTSGGAGDTQYF.

This clonotype came up a few times. V gene TRBV27 combines with J gene TRBJ2-1; TRBD1 or TRBD2 may be the D gene (5 bases each). This CDR3 is 14 amino acids long. Germline CDR1 is MNHEY and CDR2 is SMNVEV (reference sequence). Trimming left V 2 bases short and J 9 bases short, with 14 bases between. DNA for the CDR3: TGTGCCAGCAGTTTAAGAGGGCAGGGCTTTGAGCAGTTCTTC. It codes for CASSLRGQGFEQFF.

This clonotype was observed a few times. The chain joins TRBV20-1 to TRBJ2-7, with a weak D call TRBD1 (6 bases). CDR3 length: 12 amino acids. V lost 6 bases and J lost 2, with 11 bases in between. Germline values: CDR1 DFQATT, CDR2 SNEGSKA (reference sequence). In nucleotides, the CDR3 is TGCAGTGCCCCGGACAGTACCTACGAGCAGTACTTC. This encodes CSAPDSTYEQYF.

This clonotype was observed a few times. The V and J genes are TRBV5-1 and TRBJ1-4, with D hard to call. Germline assignment: CDR1 SGHRS and CDR2 YFSETQ. V lost 3 bases to trimming and J lost 5 bases, with 14 bases between them. This CDR3 has 15 residues. Here the CDR3 DNA reads TGCGCCAGCAGCTCGGGAGGCACCCAGAATGAAAAACTGTTTTTT. Protein sequence: CASSSGGTQNEKLFF.

The genes are TRBV29-1 and TRBJ2-1, with TRBD2 matching 8 bases. Germline trimming cut 7 bases from V and 4 bases from J; bases unmatched to any gene: 18. CDR1 is SQVTM, CDR2 ANQGSEA, per germline. The CDR3 runs to 17 residues. The CDR3 protein is CSAPFASGTRAYNEQFF. In nucleotides, the CDR3 is TGCAGCGCACCCTTTGCGTCCGGGACTAGAGCGTACAATGAGCAGTTCTTC.

The CDR3 loop reads CASSRPGAEAFF. The CDR3 DNA reads TGTGCCAGCAGCCGCCCAGGGGCTGAAGCTTTCTTT. The chain employs TRBV12-3 or TRBV12-4 and TRBJ1-1, with TRBD1 as a possible D gene (6 bases). V lost 6 bases to trimming and J lost 6 bases, with 11 bases between them. The CDR3 runs 12 residues.

This chain uses TRBV3-1 with TRBJ1-5, with D maybe TRBD1 (6 bases). V lost 3 bases and J lost 7, with 10 bases in between. The V gene's germline CDR1 is LGHDT and CDR2 YNNKEL (reference sequence). The CDR3 loop spans 13 amino acids. The CDR3 spells CASSQKGGQPQHF. In DNA form, the CDR3 reads TGTGCCAGCAGCCAGAAGGGGGGGCAGCCCCAGCATTTT. The whole variable domain, remainder taken from reference TRBV3-1 and TRBJ1-5, is DTAVSQTPKYLVTQMGNDKSIKCEQNLGHDTMYWYKQDSKKFLKIMFSYNNKELIINETVPNRFSPKSPDKAHLNLHINSLELGDSAVYFCASSQKGGQPQHFGDGTRLSIL.

This clonotype was seen only a few times. This CDR3 is CSALGTSGIGTQYF. CDR3 sequence (DNA): TGCAGTGCTCTCGGGACTAGCGGGATAGGTACGCAGTATTTT. The rearrangement uses TRBV20-1 and TRBJ2-3; 13 nucleotides line up with TRBD2. In germline, CDR1 is DFQATT, CDR2 SNEGSKA (reference sequence). After removal of 5 bases from V and 8 bases from J, the junction contained 7 bases not matched to a gene. The CDR3 has 14 amino acids.

This clonotype was picked up a small number of times. CDR3 amino acids: CSVGQGGADTQYF. In DNA, the CDR3 is TGCAGCGTGGGACAGGGGGGCGCAGATACGCAGTATTTT. V gene TRBV29-1 combines with J gene TRBJ2-3, with 11 bases lining up with TRBD1. Germline assignment: CDR1 SQVTM and CDR2 ANQGSEA. The CDR3 runs to 13 residues. The ends lost 6 bases at V and 4 bases at J; junction bases unmatched: 3.

The rearrangement links TRBV27 to TRBJ2-2; 11 nucleotides line up with TRBD2. The germline CDR1 and CDR2 sequences are MNHEY and SMNVEV (reference sequence). V was clipped by 7 bases and J by 6 bases; unmatched bases: 7. The CDR3 consists of 15 residues. CDR3 nucleotides: TGTGCCAGCACCTCAGGGGGACTAGCGGCCGGGGAGCTGTTTTTT. Translating it yields CASTSGGLAAGELFF.

The rearrangement joins TRBV13 to TRBJ1-1; D is unresolved. This CDR3 comprises 13 residues. Trimming took 5 bases from V and 8 from J, leaving 15 bases between them. CDR1 PRHDT and CDR2 FYEKMQ come from the germline V gene (reference sequence). CDR3 residues: CASSLDGFKEAFF. The CDR3 bases are TGTGCCAGCAGCCTGGACGGCTTTAAGGAAGCTTTCTTT.

This clonotype occurred a few times. The chain combines TRBV20-1 with TRBJ2-7; 10 bases match TRBD1. CDR1 DFQATT and CDR2 SNEGSKA come from the germline V gene (reference sequence). This CDR3 region has 14 residues. The V and J ends lost 7 bases and 6 bases, in that order; junction bases with no gene match: 12. CDR3 bases: TGCAGTGGCGTGCCGGGACAGGGGTATGGCGAGCAGTACTTC. Encoded protein: CSGVPGQGYGEQYF.

In this sample, this clonotype turned up many times. The chain combines TRBV27 with TRBJ1-5; D unclear. The CDR3 covers 14 residues. The V end was cut by 2 bases, the J end by 1 base, with 6 bases between. Looked up from germline, CDR1 is MNHEY and CDR2 is SMNVEV (reference sequence). The CDR3 is CASSLVVSNQPQHF. DNA for the CDR3: TGTGCCAGCAGTTTAGTGGTGAGCAATCAGCCCCAGCATTTT.

The chain uses TRBV29-1 and TRBJ2-7; maybe TRBD1 (6 bases). This CDR3 has 12 residues. The ends were cut back, 6 bases at V and 3 bases at J, with 12 bases in the middle. Germline values: CDR1 SQVTM, CDR2 ANQGSEA. CDR3 sequence: CSVGAPYYEQYF. As DNA, the CDR3 is TGCAGCGTGGGGGCCCCATACTACGAGCAGTACTTC.

The chain joins TRBV5-1 to TRBJ2-7; TRBD1 matches at 7 bases. The V gene end was trimmed by 4 bases and the J gene end by 1 base; junction bases not matched to a gene: 8. CDR1 SGHRS and CDR2 YFSETQ come from the germline V gene. This CDR3 is 15 amino acids long. This CDR3 reads CASSLGTERSYEQYF. For the CDR3, the DNA is TGCGCCAGCAGCCTAGGGACAGAAAGGTCCTACGAGCAGTACTTC.

This rearrangement joins TRBV5-6 to TRBJ2-7; D is tentatively TRBD1 or TRBD2 (5 bases each). This CDR3 has 13 residues. Trimming took 5 bases from V and 6 from J, leaving 15 bases between them. Germline CDR1 SGHDT, CDR2 YYEEEE. CDR3 loop: CASRTGTVSEQYF. Written as DNA, the CDR3 is TGTGCCAGCAGGACCGGGACCGTCAGCGAGCAGTACTTC. The full variable domain, in which reference TRBV5-6 and TRBJ2-7 provide the parts outside the CDR3, is DAGVTQSPTHLIKTRGQQVTLRCSPKSGHDTVSWYQQALGQGPQFIFQYYEEEERQRGNFPDRFSGHQFPNYSSELNVNALLLGDSALYLCASRTGTVSEQYFGPGTRLTVT.

This clonotype has ten or more counts. J is TRBJ2-1 and V is TRBV12-3 or TRBV12-4; 7 positions match TRBD2. This CDR3 has 13 residues. The J segment lost 6 bases and the V segment lost 6 bases, leaving 5 bases of the junction unmatched. The CDR3 DNA follows: TGTGCCAGCAGCAGCGGGGCAACCAATGAGCAGTTCTTC. Amino acids: CASSSGATNEQFF.

This clonotype was picked up many times. The rearrangement joins TRBV12-3 or TRBV12-4 to TRBJ2-2; 7 bases are shared with TRBD1. The CDR3 is 14 amino acids. Unmatched junction bases numbered 10, after V lost 8 bases and J lost 7 bases. CDR3 nucleotides: TGTGCCAGCTCCCTAGGGGGCGAAGACGGGGAGCTGTTTTTT. Its translation is CASSLGGEDGELFF.

The chain employs TRBV10-3 and TRBJ2-7; D may correspond to TRBD1 or TRBD2 (6 bases each). CDR3 length: 10 residues. CDR1 ENHRY and CDR2 SYGVKD come from the germline V gene. Deletions cut 11 bases from V and 6 bases from J, with 11 bases between. The CDR3: CAARGVEQYF. The CDR3 DNA follows: TGTGCCGCGAGGGGGGTCGAGCAGTACTTC.

This clonotype was picked up a small number of times. This chain connects TRBV15 to TRBJ2-3, with TRBD2 as a possible D gene (5 bases). V lost 1 base and J lost 0, with 5 bases in between. Germline V gives CDR1 LNHNV, CDR2 YYDKDF (reference sequence). The CDR3 totals 14 residues. CDR3 coding DNA: TGTGCCACCAGCAGAGGCGGGAGCACAGATACGCAGTATTTT. This sequence encodes CATSRGGSTDTQYF.

This clonotype was counted ten times or more. The chain recombines TRBV20-1 with TRBJ2-2; D possibly matches TRBD1 or TRBD2 (6 bases each). The germline V gene encodes CDR1 DFQATT and CDR2 SNEGSKA (reference sequence). The V gene lost 5 bases and the J gene lost 5 bases, with 15 bases spanning the gap. This CDR3 contains 14 residues. CDR3 amino acids: CSASLLGGTGELFF. Written as DNA, the CDR3 is TGCAGTGCTTCGCTTCTAGGGGGGACCGGGGAGCTGTTTTTT.

This clonotype was counted between two and nine times. The genes are TRBV7-2 and TRBJ2-1; D gene uncertain. Trimming removed 6 bases at V and 4 bases at J, with 19 bases between. The CDR3 sequence is 16 residues long. CDR1 is SGHTA and CDR2 is FQGNSA in the germline V gene. The CDR3 loop reads CASSTRQGAFYNEQFF. The CDR3 DNA sequence: TGTGCCAGCAGTACGAGACAAGGCGCTTTTTACAATGAGCAGTTCTTC. Drawing the rest from reference TRBV7-2 and TRBJ2-1, the complete variable domain is GAGVSQSPSNKVTEKGKDVELRCDPISGHTALYWYRQSLGQGLEFLIYFQGNSAPDKSGLPSDRFSAERTGGSVSTLTIQRTQQEDSAVYLCASSTRQGAFYNEQFFGPGTRLTVL.